This note documents a single T cell receptor (beta chain) sequence. This CDR3 has 17 amino acids. V lost 3 bases, J lost 10 bases, and 12 bases stayed unmatched. Molecular barcoding with unique molecular identifiers was used for the TCRbeta library. Via MiXCR, TCRdb re-called the PCR reads, giving one row per CDR3 protein. The table records some 530,000 distinct CDR3 sequences, around 13% of them present only once. This entry belongs to a study of T-cell reconstitution after alpha-beta-depleted transplantation in children. This clonotype originated in a human donor who donated a stem cell graft to a child with combined immunodeficiency. The sequencing here drew on PBMCs from the stem cell graft donor, taken from the stem cell graft. This rearrangement joins TRBV23-1 to TRBJ2-1; the match to TRBD2 covers 13 bases. TRBV23-1 is sorted into the ORF group, with uncertain function. The CDR3 DNA reads as TGCGCCAGCAGTCACCCTAAGGGACTAGCGGGGTCCATCGAGCAGTTCTTC. This codes for CASSHPKGLAGSIEQFF.